Listed here are 5 T cell receptor beta chains from one sample, sequenced in a study of T-cell reconstitution after alpha-beta-depleted transplantation in children. Library preparation (for TCRbeta) was performed with unique molecular identifiers. TCRdb processed the PCR reads anew with MiXCR; each CDR3 protein has one entry. The sample lists 450,000 to 600,000 distinct CDR3 sequences; under 15% were seen once. The material sequenced was PBMCs, mostly from graft donor cells, taken 360 days after TCRalphabeta/CD19-depleted stem cell transplant. The receptors were sampled from a male patient aged 5 to 17 who had a stem cell transplant for acute myeloid leukemia, so the T cells may come from the graft donor.

This clonotype was recorded many times. The chain links TRBV5-1 to TRBJ2-7, with D uncertain. Per germline, CDR1 SGHRS and CDR2 YFSETQ. V lost 3 bases to trimming and J lost 13 bases, with 23 bases between them. The length of the CDR3 is 14 residues. The CDR3 is CASSSLYWAFYRYF. For the CDR3, the DNA is TGCGCCAGCAGCTCTCTCTATTGGGCTTTTTACAGATACTTC.

This clonotype was seen a handful of times. This chain connects TRBV19 to TRBJ2-5, with TRBD1 matching over 10 bases. The CDR3 is 17 residues long. Per germline, CDR1 LNHDA and CDR2 SQIVND (reference sequence). V trimming: 7 bases; J trimming: 2 bases; junction bases outside the gene matches: 13. This chain's CDR3 is CASTGEEGQGYQETQYF. The CDR3 nucleotides are TGTGCCAGTACAGGGGAGGAGGGACAGGGGTATCAAGAGACCCAGTACTTC.

The chain couples TRBV7-2 to TRBJ2-3; TRBD2 aligns across 13 bases. Germline V gene sequence: CDR1 SGHTA, CDR2 FQGNSA. J was trimmed by 7 bases and V by 1 base; bases with no gene match: 8. This CDR3 has 17 residues. The CDR3 here is CASSLGLTSGRTYTQYF. In DNA form, the CDR3 reads TGTGCCAGCAGCTTAGGATTGACTAGCGGGAGGACCTATACGCAGTATTTT.

This clonotype was recorded many times. CDR3 in amino acids: CSARDGPADTQYF. The CDR3 nucleotides are TGCAGTGCTAGAGATGGCCCGGCAGATACGCAGTATTTT. The rearrangement uses TRBV20-1 and TRBJ2-3; D is undetermined. V was clipped by 0 bases and J by 4 bases, with 8 bases between them. Germline lookup yields CDR1 DFQATT and CDR2 SNEGSKA (reference sequence). The CDR3 contains 13 residues.

This clonotype was seen only a few times. J is TRBJ1-1 and V is TRBV29-1, with D perhaps matching TRBD1 (6 bases). The V end was cut by 1 base, the J end by 9 bases, with 15 bases between. Looked up from germline, CDR1 is SQVTM and CDR2 is ANQGSEA. The CDR3 sequence is 13 residues long. The CDR3 is CSVEAGGGTQAFF. The DNA for the CDR3 is TGCAGCGTTGAAGCGGGGGGCGGTACTCAAGCTTTCTTT.